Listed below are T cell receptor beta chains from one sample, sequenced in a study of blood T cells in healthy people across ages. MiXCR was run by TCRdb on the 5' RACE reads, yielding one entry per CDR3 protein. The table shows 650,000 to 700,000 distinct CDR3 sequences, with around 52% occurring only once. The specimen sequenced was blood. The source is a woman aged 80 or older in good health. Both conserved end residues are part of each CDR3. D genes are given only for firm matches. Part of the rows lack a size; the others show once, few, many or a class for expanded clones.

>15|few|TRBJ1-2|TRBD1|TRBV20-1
TGCAGTGCTAGGACCGGGACAGGGGTTCCCTATGGCTACACCTTC
CSARTGTGVPYGYTF
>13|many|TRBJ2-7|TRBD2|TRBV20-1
TGCAGTGCCAAACTAGCGGGAGGACGCGAGCAGTACTTC
CSAKLAGGREQYF
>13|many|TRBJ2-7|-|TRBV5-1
TGCGCCAGCTTCGGCGGTCCTCCCTACGAGCAGTACTTC
CASFGGPPYEQYF
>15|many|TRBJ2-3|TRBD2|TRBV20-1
TGCAGTGCTACCGTAGCGGGGGGGCCGGGTAATACGCAGTATTTT
CSATVAGGPGNTQYF
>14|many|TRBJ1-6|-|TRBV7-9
TGTGCCAGCAGCTTAGGGGACCCTCTCTCACCCCTCCACTTT
CASSLGDPLSPLHF
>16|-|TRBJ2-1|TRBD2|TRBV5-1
TGCGCCAGCTTCACACAGGGACTAGCGTCTCTCAATGAGCAGTTCTTC
CASFTQGLASLNEQFF
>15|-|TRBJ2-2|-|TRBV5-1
TGCGCCACCAAAGGGATGGCGGATAACACCGGGGAGCTGTTTTTT
CATKGMADNTGELFF
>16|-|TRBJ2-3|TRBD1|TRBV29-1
TGCAGCGTGTGCTTGCAGGGGGCAGGGGGTAGGGATACGCAGTATTTT
CSVCLQGAGGRDTQYF
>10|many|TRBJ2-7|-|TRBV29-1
TGCAGCGTTGTCAGTTACGAGCAGTACTTC
CSVVSYEQYF
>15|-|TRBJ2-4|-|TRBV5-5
TGTGCCAGCAGCCAAGACGAGATAGCCAAAAACATTCAGTACTTC
CASSQDEIAKNIQYF
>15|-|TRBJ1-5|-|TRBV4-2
TGTGCCAGCAGCCTCCAGCCAGGGGTTAATCAGCCCCAGCATTTT
CASSLQPGVNQPQHF
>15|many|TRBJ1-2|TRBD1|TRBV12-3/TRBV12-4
TGTGCCAGCAGCTCCCCCCACAGGGGCGACTATGGCTACACCTTC
CASSSPHRGDYGYTF
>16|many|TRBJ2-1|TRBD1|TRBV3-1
TGTGCCAGCAGCTCTATATTAAAACAGGGGGCGGATGAGCAGTTCTTC
CASSSILKQGADEQFF
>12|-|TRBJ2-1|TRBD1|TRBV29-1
TGCAGCGTCGGAGACAGGGACAATGAGCAGTTCTTC
CSVGDRDNEQFF
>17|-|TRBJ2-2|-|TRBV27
TGTGCCAGCAGTTTTAAGGGGTTTGGTTTTTACACCGGGGAGCTGTTTTTT
CASSFKGFGFYTGELFF
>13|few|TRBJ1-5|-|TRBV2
TGTGCCAGCAGCGCAGACGTACCCTCCACCCAGCATTTT
CASSADVPSTQHF
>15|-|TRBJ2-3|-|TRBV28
TGTGCCAGCAGTCAGCCCTCGATTCGGGCAGATACGCAGTATTTT
CASSQPSIRADTQYF
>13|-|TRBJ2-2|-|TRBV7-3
TGTGCCAGCAGTCTGGAAGGCACCGGGAAGCTGTTTTTT
CASSLEGTGKLFF
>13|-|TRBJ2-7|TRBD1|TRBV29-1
TGCAGCGTTGTTGGGACAGATCACTACGAGCAGTACTTC
CSVVGTDHYEQYF
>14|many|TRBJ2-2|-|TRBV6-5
TGTGCCAGCCTCCCCTCTTGGGCCGCCGGGGAGCTGTTTTTT
CASLPSWAAGELFF
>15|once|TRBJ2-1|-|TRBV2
TGTGCCAGCGGACTGGCGGGGTCCTCCTACAATGAGCAGTTCTTC
CASGLAGSSYNEQFF
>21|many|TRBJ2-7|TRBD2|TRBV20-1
TGCAGTGCTAGGGGAGAGGGACTAGCGGGGGGACGATCCTTTAGCTCCTACGAGCAGTACTTC
CSARGEGLAGGRSFSSYEQYF
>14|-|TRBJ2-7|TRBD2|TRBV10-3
TGTGCCATAAGTACTAGCGGGGTAGCAGATGGGCAGTACTTC
CAISTSGVADGQYF
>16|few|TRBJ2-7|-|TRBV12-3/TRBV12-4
TGTGCCAGCAGTGATCGTAGCCTCTTACTACCCAATGAGCAGTACTTC
CASSDRSLLLPNEQYF
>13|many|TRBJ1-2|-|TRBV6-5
TGTGCCAGCAGTTACGGGGGCAACTATGGCTACACCTTC
CASSYGGNYGYTF
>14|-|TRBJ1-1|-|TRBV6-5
TGTGCCAGCAGCCAACGGACGGGGAGGGCTGAAGCTTTCTTT
CASSQRTGRAEAFF
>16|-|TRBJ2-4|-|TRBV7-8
TGTGCCAGCAGCTCCAGACTATTTTCGGGCAAAAACATTCAGTACTTC
CASSSRLFSGKNIQYF
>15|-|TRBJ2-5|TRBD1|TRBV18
TGTGCCAGCTCACCACGACAGGGGGACGAAGAGACCCAGTACTTC
CASSPRQGDEETQYF
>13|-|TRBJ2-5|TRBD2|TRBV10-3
TGTGCCATCACGGGGGGGGAGCGTGAGACCCAGTACTTC
CAITGGERETQYF
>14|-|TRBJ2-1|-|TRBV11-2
TGTGCCAGCAGCTCCCGGACCAAGCCACGGGAGCAGTTCTTC
CASSSRTKPREQFF
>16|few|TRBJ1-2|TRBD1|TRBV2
TGTGCCAGCAGTGAAAGATCGGTACAGGGGCTCAATGGCTACACCTTC
CASSERSVQGLNGYTF
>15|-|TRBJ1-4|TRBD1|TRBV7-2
TGTGCCAGCAGCTTAATTGGGACAGGGGCTGAAAAACTGTTTTTT
CASSLIGTGAEKLFF
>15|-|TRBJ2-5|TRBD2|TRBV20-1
TGCAGTGCTAGAGATCGGACTAGGGTTACAGAGACCCAGTACTTC
CSARDRTRVTETQYF
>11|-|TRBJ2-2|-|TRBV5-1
TGCGCCAGCAGCTTGGAGGGGCCGCTGTTTTTT
CASSLEGPLFF
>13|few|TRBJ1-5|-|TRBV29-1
TGCAGCGTTGAAGTGGACCCGTCCCAGCCCCAGCATTTT
CSVEVDPSQPQHF
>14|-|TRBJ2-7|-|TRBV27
TGTGCCAGCAGTGAGAGAGACAGGCCCTACGAGCAGTACTTC
CASSERDRPYEQYF
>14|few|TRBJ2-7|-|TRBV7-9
TGTGCCAGCAGCTCCGAGCGGGCAGCCTACGAGCAGTACTTC
CASSSERAAYEQYF
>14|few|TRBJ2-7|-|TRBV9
TGTGCCAGCAGCGTAGCTACAGGGATCTTCGAGCAGTACTTC
CASSVATGIFEQYF
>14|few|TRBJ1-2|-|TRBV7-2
TGTGCCAGCAGCTTAGCCCCAAGGGACTATGGCTACACCTTC
CASSLAPRDYGYTF
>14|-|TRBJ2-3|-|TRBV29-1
TGCAGCGTTGAAGACCCCAAGGACCCGAATACGCAGTATTTT
CSVEDPKDPNTQYF
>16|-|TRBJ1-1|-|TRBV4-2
TGTGCCAGCAGCCAAGATTCCAACCCCTGGGGCACTGAAGCTTTCTTT
CASSQDSNPWGTEAFF
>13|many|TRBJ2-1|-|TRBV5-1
TGCGCCAGCAGCCCGACAGATTGGGGTGAGCAGTTCTTC
CASSPTDWGEQFF
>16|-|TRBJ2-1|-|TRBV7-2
TGTGCCAGCAGCTTAGTAGACTACGGCTCCTACAATGAGCAGTTCTTC
CASSLVDYGSYNEQFF
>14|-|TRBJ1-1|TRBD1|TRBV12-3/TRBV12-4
TGTGCCAGCAACCAGGGGGGCAGGGCAAAGGAAGCTTTCTTT
CASNQGGRAKEAFF
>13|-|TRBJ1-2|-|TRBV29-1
TGCAGCGTTGATCTGGGGGCAATAGGGGGCTACACCTTC
CSVDLGAIGGYTF
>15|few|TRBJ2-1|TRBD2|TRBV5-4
TGTGCCAGCAGCTTCGGCGGGGGGGCCATCAATGAGCAGTTCTTC
CASSFGGGAINEQFF
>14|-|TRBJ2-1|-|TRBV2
TGTGCCAGCAGTGAGGGTACAGACTACAATGAGCAGTTCTTC
CASSEGTDYNEQFF
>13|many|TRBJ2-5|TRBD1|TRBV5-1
TGTGCCAGCAGCGGGACAGGGAAGGAGACCCAGTACTTC
CASSGTGKETQYF
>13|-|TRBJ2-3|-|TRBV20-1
TGCAGTGCCCCGACAGAAGGCACAGATACGCAGTATTTT
CSAPTEGTDTQYF
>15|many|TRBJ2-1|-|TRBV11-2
TGTGCCAGCAGCTTATTAAGACTGGGCGGGCATGAGCAGTTCTTC
CASSLLRLGGHEQFF
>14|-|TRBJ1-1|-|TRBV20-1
TGCAGTGCTAGAGATGCAGGGACCGGAACTGAAGCTTTCTTT
CSARDAGTGTEAFF
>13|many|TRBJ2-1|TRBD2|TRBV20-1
TGCAGTGAGGAGGGGAGGGGTTACAATGAGCAGTTCTTC
CSEEGRGYNEQFF
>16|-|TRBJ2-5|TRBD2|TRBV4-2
TGTGCCAGCAGCCAAGGTAGCGGGGGGGACCAAGAGACCCAGTACTTC
CASSQGSGGDQETQYF
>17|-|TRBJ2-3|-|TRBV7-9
TGTGCCAGCAGCTTAGCGCCTTCGGCCTCATTCACAGATACGCAGTATTTT
CASSLAPSASFTDTQYF